These 25 T cell receptor beta chains came from one sample sequenced in a study of T cell repertoires in cytomegalovirus infection. No cognate antigen is known for these TCRs. A single record per CDR3 protein comes from TCRdb applying MiXCR to the reads. The data hold roughly 990,000 distinct CDR3 sequences, with roughly 30% observed a single time. The specimen comprised cultured CD8+ T cells from PBMCs, sampled from culture after CMV antigen stimulation. Every receptor here comes from a human donor in good health (CMV status not recorded). Some clones in this sample may be carry-over from other donors' samples.

Here the CDR3 DNA reads TGTGCCAGCAGCTTAGACTGGCCTACCAATGAGCAGTTCTTC. Its protein product is CASSLDWPTNEQFF. The chain recombines TRBV7-4 with TRBJ2-1; D is ambiguous. The germline V gene encodes CDR1 SGHVT and CDR2 SQSDAQ. V lost 1 base, J lost 6 bases, and 10 bases lay in between. The length of the CDR3 is 14 residues.

This clonotype was picked up one time. J is TRBJ2-3 and V is TRBV5-5, with D possibly being TRBD2 (6 bases). Germline CDR1 SGHKS, CDR2 YYEKEE (reference sequence). Trimming left V 2 bases short and J 6 bases short, with 25 bases between. CDR3 size: 18 residues. CDR3 loop: CASSFPETLSGWSDTQYF. The CDR3 nucleotides are TGTGCCAGCAGCTTTCCCGAAACCCTTAGCGGCTGGTCCGATACGCAGTATTTT.

This chain joins TRBV4-1 and TRBJ2-7, with TRBD2 identical over 11 bases. The trim removed 1 base at V and 2 bases at J, leaving 1 base unmatched. Per germline, CDR1 MGHRA and CDR2 YSYEKL. CDR3 length equals 15 residues. The CDR3 DNA is TGCGCCAGCAGCCAAGTTAGCGGGGGGGCCTACGAGCAGTACTTC. This encodes CASSQVSGGAYEQYF.

This clonotype has a single count. V gene TRBV29-1 combines with J gene TRBJ2-2, with 10 bases fitting TRBD1. Looked up from germline, CDR1 is SQVTM and CDR2 is ANQGSEA. This CDR3 comprises 15 residues. With 6 bases clipped from V and 5 bases from J, the junction kept 9 bases outside the gene matches. CDR3 sequence (DNA): TGCAGCGTGACAGGGGGCCCCCGAGAGACCGGGGAGCTGTTTTTT. Translation gives CSVTGGPRETGELFF.

This clonotype occurred a few times. The rearrangement uses TRBV27 and TRBJ2-3; a weak D match, TRBD1 (6 bases). V was trimmed by 6 bases and J by 1 base, leaving 14 bases between them. Germline assignment: CDR1 MNHEY and CDR2 SMNVEV (reference sequence). The CDR3 is 15 residues long. Here the CDR3 reads CASRLGAIGTDTQYF. In DNA form, the CDR3 reads TGTGCCAGCAGACTGGGGGCAATTGGCACAGATACGCAGTATTTT.

This clonotype has only a few counts. The V call is TRBV10-3, the J call TRBJ2-7; D is undetermined. V was shortened by 4 bases and J by 0 bases, with 7 bases between the two germline ends. Germline V gives CDR1 ENHRY, CDR2 SYGVKD. The CDR3 length is 13 residues. CDR3 in DNA: TGTGCCATCAGTGCCGCGGACTCCTACGAGCAGTACTTC. Translation: CAISAADSYEQYF.

At least ten counts were recorded for this clonotype. CDR3 loop: CASSQNGPSNQPQHF. DNA for the CDR3: TGTGCCAGCAGCCAAAATGGCCCCAGCAATCAGCCCCAGCATTTT. This rearrangement joins TRBV7-2 to TRBJ1-5; no definite D call. This CDR3 is built from 15 residues. V lost 5 bases to trimming and J lost 1 base, with 12 bases between them. Germline CDR1 and CDR2: SGHTA and FQGNSA.

A word on this clonotype: A read error may produce the germline difference seen at one junction end. This sequence joins TRBV5-3 and TRBJ1-1; possibly TRBD1 for D (5 bases). TRBV5-3 belongs to the ORF category, with a function that is uncertain. The CDR3 sequence is 17 residues long. CDR3: CASSLPSANGGYTEAFF. Written as DNA, the CDR3 is TGTGCCAGCAGCTTGCCGTCCGCGAACGGGGGTTACACTGAAGCTTTCTTT.

V usage is TRBV4-2 and J usage is TRBJ2-3; maybe TRBD2 (6 bases). The germline gives CDR1 LGHNA, CDR2 YNFKEQ. The CDR3 totals 16 residues. Trimming pared 1 base from V and 1 base from J, leaving 12 bases between. DNA for the CDR3: TGTGCCAGCAGCCAAGGCCTAGCGACTCGCACAGATACGCAGTATTTT. This translates into CASSQGLATRTDTQYF.

The rearrangement links TRBV28 to TRBJ2-7; no clear D gene. The germline CDR1 and CDR2 sequences are MDHEN and SYDVKM. CDR3 length equals 13 residues. Trimming took off 6 bases at V and 2 bases at J, with 11 bases between the two ends. CDR3 bases: TGTGCCAGCAGCTGGGGTGGGCCCTACGAGCAGTACGTC. Protein: CASSWGGPYEQYV.

This clonotype was picked up a small number of times. The chain joins TRBV6-1 to TRBJ1-5; tentatively, D is TRBD1 (6 bases). The V gene lost 8 bases and the J gene lost 0 bases, with 17 bases spanning the gap. This CDR3 region has 16 residues. Germline CDR1 reads MNHNS; CDR2 reads SASEGT. Written as DNA, the CDR3 is TGTGCCAGCGCCTCTCCAGGGGCGGCTAGCAATCAGCCCCAGCATTTT. This encodes CASASPGAASNQPQHF.

In regard to this clonotype: The junction and the germline gene differ at one end; a read error may be behind it. V gene TRBV7-9 combines with J gene TRBJ2-1; TRBD2 is a possible D gene (6 bases). Germline CDR1 reads SEHNR; CDR2 reads FQNEAQ (reference sequence). The CDR3 is 13 amino acids. The CDR3 bases are TGTACCAGCAGCTTAGGAGGGGACAATGAGCAGTTCTTC. It yields the protein CTSSLGGDNEQFF. Filled out from reference TRBV7-9 and TRBJ2-1, the complete variable domain reads DTGVSQNPRHKITKRGQNVTFRCDPISEHNRLYWYRQTLGQGPEFLTYFQNEAQLEKSRLLSDRFSAERPKGSFSTLEIQRTEQGDSAMYLCTSSLGGDNEQFFGPGTRLTVL.

The rearrangement links TRBV15 to TRBJ1-1, with 7 positions matching TRBD1. CDR1 is LNHNV and CDR2 is YYDKDF in the germline V gene (reference sequence). V shed 0 bases, J shed 1 base, and the junction held 2 bases outside the gene matches. The length of the CDR3 is 15 residues. CDR3 amino acids: CATSRDRDRNTEAFF. In DNA, the CDR3 is TGTGCCACCAGCAGAGATCGGGACAGGAACACTGAAGCTTTCTTT.

The rearrangement uses TRBV27 and TRBJ2-7, with D maybe TRBD1 (6 bases). Between the trimmed V and J ends, which lost 0 bases and 2 bases, there was a span of 11 bases. The CDR3 totals 15 residues. Germline lookup yields CDR1 MNHEY and CDR2 SMNVEV (reference sequence). The CDR3 region has the DNA TGTGCCAGCAGTTTATCAGGGGACACCACCTACGAGCAGTACTTC. Protein product: CASSLSGDTTYEQYF.

The chain joins TRBV6-5 to TRBJ2-3, with a weak D call TRBD2 (7 bases). V lost 4 bases and J 0 bases, leaving 17 bases between the germline ends. CDR3 length equals 17 residues. Per the germline V gene, CDR1 is MNHEY and CDR2 is SVGAGI. CDR3 protein: CASSLLWGGTSTDTQYF. The CDR3 DNA sequence: TGTGCCAGCAGTTTACTATGGGGGGGCACTAGCACAGATACGCAGTATTTT.

The chain couples TRBV27 to TRBJ2-7; D is perhaps TRBD1 (6 bases). The V gene's germline CDR1 is MNHEY and CDR2 SMNVEV (reference sequence). The length of the CDR3 is 15 residues. The V end lost 4 bases, the J end lost 5 bases, and 18 bases lay between the germline ends. The CDR3 DNA reads TGTGCCAGCAGTTCCCTCCAACAGGGACGCCACGAGCAGTACTTC. This gives the protein CASSSLQQGRHEQYF.

The V and J genes are TRBV5-4 and TRBJ1-1, with a possible D match to TRBD1 (5 bases). CDR1 and CDR2 from the germline V gene are SGHNT and YYREEE (reference sequence). V lost 3 bases and J 4 bases, leaving 19 bases between the germline ends. The CDR3 loop spans 16 amino acids. CDR3 loop: CASSSEGGFGGTEAFF. The DNA of the CDR3 is TGTGCCAGCAGCTCGGAGGGCGGGTTCGGGGGCACTGAAGCTTTCTTT.

This clonotype was found many times. The chain links TRBV4-3 to TRBJ1-3; no clear D gene. The CDR3 runs to 14 residues. V was clipped by 0 bases and J by 4 bases, with 7 bases between them. Germline V gene sequence: CDR1 LGHNA, CDR2 YSLEER. CDR3 DNA sequence: TGCGCCAGCAGCCAAGATGGAGGGGGAAACACCATATATTTT. It encodes CASSQDGGGNTIYF.

This clonotype was seen a few times. The chain employs TRBV11-3 and TRBJ2-1; 9 bases line up with TRBD2. CDR3 length equals 14 residues. From germline, CDR1 is SGHNT and CDR2 YENEEA. V gave up 5 bases and J gave up 10 bases; unmatched junction bases: 9. CDR3 in amino acids: CASSTSYLAGEQFF. The CDR3 DNA reads as TGTGCCAGCAGCACATCCTACCTAGCGGGGGAGCAGTTCTTC.

The V gene is TRBV20-1, the J gene TRBJ1-2; D gene ambiguous. The germline V and J ends were trimmed by 1 base and 9 bases, with 21 bases remaining between them. CDR3 length equals 15 residues. From germline, CDR1 is DFQATT and CDR2 SNEGSKA (reference sequence). The CDR3 here is CSARVYGEGLVSYTF. The CDR3 DNA sequence: TGCAGTGCTAGAGTTTATGGGGAAGGGCTTGTAAGCTACACCTTC.

The chain joins TRBV4-3 to TRBJ2-2, with a possible D match to TRBD2 (5 bases). Germline V lookup: CDR1 LGHNA, CDR2 YSLEER. The CDR3 has 16 amino acids. The V gene lost 4 bases and the J gene lost 7 bases, with 19 bases spanning the gap. The DNA for the CDR3 is TGCGCCAGCAGCCTTCGGAATGCCGGAGGTATCGGGGAGCTGTTTTTT. This translates into CASSLRNAGGIGELFF.

The rearrangement links TRBV9 to TRBJ2-7; D tentatively fits TRBD1 or TRBD2 (5 bases each). Looked up from germline, CDR1 is SGDLS and CDR2 is YYNGEE. CDR3 size: 13 residues. The V end lost 3 bases, the J end lost 6 bases, and 13 bases lay between the germline ends. The DNA for the CDR3 is TGTGCCAGCAGCGCCGGGACCGACGGCGAGCAGTACGTC. This translates into CASSAGTDGEQYV.

The J gene is TRBJ1-6, the V gene TRBV13; 9 bases are shared with TRBD1. Per germline, CDR1 PRHDT and CDR2 FYEKMQ (reference sequence). The CDR3 length is 16 residues. V gave up 3 bases and J gave up 7 bases; unmatched junction bases: 7. The CDR3 sequence is CASSFSRQGVNSPLHF. CDR3 DNA: TGTGCCAGCAGCTTCTCCCGACAGGGGGTGAATTCACCCCTCCACTTT.

The rearrangement uses TRBV20-1 and TRBJ2-7; D unclear. CDR1 DFQATT and CDR2 SNEGSKA come from the germline V gene (reference sequence). V was cut by 3 bases and J by 3 bases, with 9 bases left in between. This CDR3 has 12 amino acids. The CDR3 DNA is TGCAGTGCTAGGAAGGGATTCTACGAGCAGTACTTC. Protein sequence: CSARKGFYEQYF.

This clonotype came up once. The J gene is TRBJ2-1, the V gene TRBV9; TRBD2 matches at 9 bases. Trimming took 7 bases from V and 4 from J; bases not matched to a gene: 12. The germline gives CDR1 SGDLS, CDR2 YYNGEE. The CDR3 is 16 residues long. The CDR3 coding sequence is TGTGCCAGCTCGGGGGGCGGGGGGGCCGGGTACAATGAGCAGTTCTTC. It is translated as CASSGGGGAGYNEQFF. The entire variable domain, with the rest obtained from reference TRBV9 and TRBJ2-1, is as follows: DSGVTQTPKHLITATGQRVTLRCSPRSGDLSVYWYQQSLDQGLQFLIQYYNGEERAKGNILERFSAQQFPDLHSELNLSSLELGDSALYFCASSGGGGAGYNEQFFGPGTRLTVL.